These T cell receptor beta chains were read from a single sample in a study of synovial regulatory T cells in juvenile arthritis. TCRdb's table, derived via immunoSEQ multiplex PCR, lists solely in-frame clones and lacks some. This sample's table has roughly 9,800 clones. Material for sequencing was Treg cells from blood. The origin of the receptors is a donor younger than 35 with juvenile idiopathic arthritis. Each CDR3 is given with its conserved first and last residue. The order of the fields is V gene, J gene, CDR3 protein.

TRBV11-2	TRBJ1-2	CASSYGMFGYTF
TRBV4-1	TRBJ2-7	CAILQLTSGRAPGGEQYF
TRBV27	TRBJ2-5	CASSLLGVQETQYF
TRBV19	TRBJ2-7	CASSPGQMRDYEQYF
TRBV18	TRBJ2-2	CASSSATSGRTGELFF
TRBV6-1	TRBJ2-7	CASSARLVSLYEQYF
TRBV2	TRBJ2-3	CASRPADTQYF
TRBV4-1	TRBJ1-2	CASSQDGRLDYGYTF
TRBV4-2	TRBJ2-1	CASRPTASNEQFF
TRBV10-3	TRBJ2-7	CAISVARPSYEQYF
TRBV18	TRBJ2-7	CASSPGQVSYEQYF
TRBV19	TRBJ2-7	CASSIAVSYEQYF
TRBV4-1	TRBJ1-5	CASSQGPRGQPQHF
TRBV6-1	TRBJ2-2	CASTGGRTGELFF
TRBV18	TRBJ2-7	CASSPRDRGRIEQYF
TRBV11-2	TRBJ1-2	CASSPVRGGGYGYTF
TRBV7-8	TRBJ1-4	CASSSVQGLMSRKTNEKLFF
TRBV11-2	TRBJ1-1	CASRPQRQGWDMNTEAFF
TRBV27	TRBJ1-1	CASSLGSFSGQGRKTEAFF
TRBV19	TRBJ1-5	CASSQPGANQPQHF
TRBV7-8	TRBJ2-7	CASSRTSGSSYEQYF
TRBV10-2	TRBJ2-7	CATSGLAAYEQYF
TRBV6-1	TRBJ1-5	CASSDLGGSGVNQPQHF
TRBV10-3	TRBJ2-1	CAISESRGPYNEQFF
TRBV2	TRBJ1-3	CASSSDRGPGNTIYF
TRBV4-1	TRBJ2-1	CASSHDEWGRGLSYNEQFF
TRBV19	TRBJ2-2	CASRRDRGLGGELFF
TRBV10-3	TRBJ2-5	CAISDSLQETQYF
TRBV2	TRBJ2-7	CASTGQGGDEYF
TRBV10-3	TRBJ1-2	CAVRGSGGYTF
TRBV6-1	TRBJ2-1	CASRVAGVSGQFF
TRBV4-2	TRBJ2-2	CASSQEWGLAAGELFF
TRBV12-2	TRBJ2-7	CASRYEQYF
TRBV7-8	TRBJ2-1	CASSLVFWRESSDDEQFF
TRBV4-2	TRBJ1-4	CASSQGWGEKLFF
TRBV27	TRBJ2-2	CASSLRLTGAYTGELFF
TRBV6-6	TRBJ1-1	CASSSGF
TRBV19	TRBJ1-4	CASSIRGRNEKLFF
TRBV19	TRBJ2-6	CASSSLAGANVLTF
TRBV5-6	TRBJ2-3	CASSYRVISTDTQYF
TRBV4-1	TRBJ2-3	CASSRQYEDTQYF
TRBV4-1	TRBJ1-2	CASSQEGSVYGYTF
TRBV6-1	TRBJ1-5	CASYRDRQNQPQHF
TRBV10-3	TRBJ1-1	CAISESGGQGKFRSFF
TRBV11-2	TRBJ2-1	CASSLGTSAYNEQFF
TRBV12-5	TRBJ2-3	CASGAGTGGDTQYF
TRBV27	TRBJ1-2	CASSLVSGNGYTF
TRBV4-1	TRBJ1-3	CASSPGGRYGNTIYF
TRBV10-3	TRBJ2-7	CAISASYEQYF
TRBV12-5	TRBJ2-7	CASGLGPGRSHSYEQYF
TRBV6-1	TRBJ2-1	CATRREGSYNEQFF
TRBV4-1	TRBJ1-5	CASSQGEAAYPNQPQHF
TRBV11-2	TRBJ2-5	CASSNPPGLAGVGETQYF